These T cell receptor beta chains were read from a single sample in a study of metastatic and nonmetastatic thyroid tumors. TCRdb redid the clone calls on the PCR reads using MiXCR. The sample contains fewer than 30,000 clones, 14% to 15% of which appear only once. Material: blood. The source of these receptors is a female donor with papillary thyroid cancer or a benign thyroid nodule (not recorded which). Some clones in this sample may be carry-over from other donors' samples. The CDR3 runs from the conserved cysteine through the conserved F or W. The order of the fields is J gene, clone size, D gene, V gene, CDR3 protein, CDR3 DNA. D genes are given only for firm matches. Clone sizes are given selectively: once, few, many, or a class where the clone is expanded.

TRBJ1-2 many . TRBV7-3 CASSPRDDAGYTF TGTGCCAGCAGCCCCAGGGATGACGCTGGCTACACCTTC
TRBJ2-3 many . TRBV3-1 CASSQDNRGTDTQYF TGTGCCAGCAGCCAAGATAACAGGGGCACAGATACGCAGTATTTT
TRBJ1-6 many TRBD1 TRBV4-1 CASSQAAGQGGSPLHF TGCGCCAGCAGCCAAGCCGCGGGACAGGGAGGTTCACCCCTCCACTTT
TRBJ2-2 many TRBD1 TRBV29-1 CSVSGQADTGELFF TGCAGCGTTTCGGGACAGGCGGACACCGGGGAGCTGTTTTTT
TRBJ1-2 . . TRBV11-2 CASSPNRAGASGYTF TGTGCCAGCAGCCCAAATAGGGCAGGGGCCAGTGGCTACACCTTC
TRBJ1-2 many . TRBV28 CASRKHANYGYTF TGTGCCAGCAGGAAACACGCGAACTATGGCTACACCTTC
TRBJ1-1 many . TRBV29-1 CSAYQSLGGTEAFF TGCAGCGCTTATCAGTCGTTGGGTGGAACTGAAGCTTTCTTT
TRBJ2-3 many . TRBV11-1 CASSSSPRGTDTQYF TGTGCCAGCAGCTCCTCCCCAAGGGGAACAGATACGCAGTATTTT
TRBJ2-3 . TRBD2 TRBV11-2 CASSSSGGSNSTDTQYF TGTGCCAGCAGCTCCAGCGGCGGGAGCAACAGCACAGATACGCAGTATTTT
TRBJ1-6 many . TRBV15 CATSRDSGFSPLHF TGTGCCACCAGCAGAGATTCGGGGTTTTCACCCCTCCACTTT
TRBJ2-1 many TRBD2 TRBV28 CASSFWLAGVNEQFF TGTGCCAGCAGTTTCTGGCTAGCGGGGGTCAATGAGCAGTTCTTC
TRBJ2-5 many . TRBV5-4 CASSLSRQGRETQYF TGTGCCAGCAGCTTGAGTCGGCAGGGGAGAGAGACCCAGTACTTC
TRBJ2-7 . TRBD2 TRBV7-2 CASSLISGTYEQYF TGTGCCAGCAGCTTAATTAGCGGGACCTACGAGCAGTACTTC
TRBJ2-1 many TRBD1 TRBV25-1 CASRKAGTGVGEQFF TGTGCCAGCAGGAAGGCTGGGACAGGGGTTGGTGAGCAGTTCTTC
TRBJ1-1 many . TRBV19 CASSQGISEAFF TGTGCCAGTAGTCAGGGCATCTCTGAAGCTTTCTTT
TRBJ2-1 . TRBD2 TRBV20-1 CSATGLGTGNEQFF TGCAGTGCTACGGGACTAGGAACTGGCAATGAGCAGTTCTTC
TRBJ2-7 many TRBD2 TRBV5-1 CASRLAGSSYEQYF TGCGCCAGCAGACTAGCGGGGAGCTCCTACGAGCAGTACTTC
TRBJ1-3 many . TRBV28 CASREHSGNTIYF TGTGCCAGCAGAGAGCATTCTGGAAACACCATATATTTT
TRBJ2-2 many . TRBV14 CASSPITGELFF TGTGCCAGCAGCCCAATAACCGGGGAGCTGTTTTTT
TRBJ2-1 many . TRBV4-1 CASSQRPGVNEQFF TGCGCCAGCAGCCAAAGGCCAGGGGTGAATGAGCAGTTCTTC
TRBJ2-1 . . TRBV28 CASSPWGDRRHNEQFF TGTGCCAGCAGCCCGTGGGGAGACAGGCGACACAATGAGCAGTTCTTC
TRBJ2-1 many . TRBV9 CASSQGRLYNEQFF TGTGCCAGCAGCCAAGGACGTTTATACAATGAGCAGTTCTTC
TRBJ2-5 many TRBD2 TRBV5-5 CASSHFSGMSVETQYF TGTGCCAGCAGCCACTTTAGCGGGATGAGCGTTGAGACCCAGTACTTC
TRBJ2-7 many TRBD1 TRBV27 CASSSRDRIVGEQYF TGTGCCAGCAGTTCCCGGGACAGAATAGTGGGCGAGCAGTACTTC
TRBJ1-2 many . TRBV10-1 CASSESGTQGYTF TGCGCCAGCAGTGAGTCAGGCACGCAAGGCTACACCTTC
TRBJ2-1 many . TRBV19 CATRFGANEQFF TGTGCCACGAGATTCGGGGCCAATGAGCAGTTCTTC
TRBJ1-2 many TRBD1 TRBV19 CASSMGGRGSGGYTF TGTGCCAGTAGTATGGGCGGCAGGGGGAGTGGTGGCTACACCTTC
TRBJ1-4 many . TRBV27 CASSLGEKLFF TGTGCCAGCAGTTTAGGGGAAAAACTGTTTTTT
TRBJ2-7 many . TRBV7-6 CASSSTGYEQYF TGTGCCAGCAGCTCTACAGGGTACGAGCAGTACTTC
TRBJ2-7 many . TRBV5-4 CASSLNGISSFEQYF TGTGCCAGCAGCTTAAATGGGATTAGTTCTTTCGAGCAGTACTTC
TRBJ2-5 many . TRBV5-1 CASSLRGSEETQYF TGCGCCAGCAGCTTGCGCGGGTCGGAAGAGACCCAGTACTTC